This TCR beta chain was sequenced for a study of shared clonotypes between healthy human individuals. Looking at the study overall: Each donor's CD4 naive and CD4 memory cells filled three plates apiece, CD8 naive two, and CD8 memory one. Study-wide results and caveats: A small donor pool kept down the genetic and exposure-history diversity that was represented.

The naive CD8 fraction comprised CD45RO-negative cells positively selected for CCR7 and excluded terminally differentiated effector memory CD45RA+ cells. As to this clone: What it binds is not known.

CDR1 and CDR2 (germline): ENHRY, SYGVKD. Trimming took 4 bases from V and 4 from J, leaving 11 bases between them. CDR3 size: 14 residues. Sequencing was at deep level. Assay: immunoSEQ multiplex PCR; the TCRdb copy retains only in-frame clones and omits some. This table has some 2 million clones, approximately 94% appearing once. The receptor was isolated from a man between 18 and 35 years old in good health. The V and J genes are TRBV10-3 and TRBJ1-5; D ambiguous. Sequencing used naive CD8+ T cells sorted from blood. For the CDR3, the DNA is TGTGCCATCAGTGTCGCAGGTTTGAATCAGCCCCAGCATTTT. It is translated as CAISVAGLNQPQHF.